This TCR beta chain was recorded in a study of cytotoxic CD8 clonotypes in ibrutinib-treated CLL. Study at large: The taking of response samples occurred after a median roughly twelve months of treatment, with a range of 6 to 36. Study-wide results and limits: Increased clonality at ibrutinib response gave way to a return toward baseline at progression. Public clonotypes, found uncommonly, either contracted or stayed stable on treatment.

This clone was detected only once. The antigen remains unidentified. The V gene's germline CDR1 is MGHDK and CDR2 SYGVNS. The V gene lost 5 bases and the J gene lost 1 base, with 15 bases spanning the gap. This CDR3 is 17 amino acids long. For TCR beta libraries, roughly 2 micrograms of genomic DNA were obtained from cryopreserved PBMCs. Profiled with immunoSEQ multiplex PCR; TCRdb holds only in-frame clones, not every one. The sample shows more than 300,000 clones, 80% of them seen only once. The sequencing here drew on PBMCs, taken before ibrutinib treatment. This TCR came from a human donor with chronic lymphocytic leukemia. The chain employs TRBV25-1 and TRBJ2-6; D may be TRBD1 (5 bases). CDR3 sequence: CASSRGWMQSGANVLTF. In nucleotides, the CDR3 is TGTGCCAGCAGTAGGGGCTGGATGCAGTCTGGGGCCAACGTCCTGACTTTC.